This T cell receptor beta chain came from a study of blood T cells in healthy people across ages. Study-wide points: Because donor CMV status was unknown, expanded clonotype changes were possibly confounded. There were more naive CD4+ cells and higher diversity in long-lived donors than in aged donors.

On this clonotype: Its antigen is not identified.

Together with a sample-barcoded 5' primer, a J-beta primer mix was included in a second PCR lasting roughly 6 to 12 cycles. TCRdb itself ran the 5' RACE reads through MiXCR, one entry per CDR3 protein. The data contain 650,000 to 1,000,000 distinct CDR3 sequences, about 47% of them seen just once; the ten biggest clones take up 18%. The V end was cut by 6 bases, the J end by 12 bases, with 18 bases between. The CDR3 extends over 13 amino acids. CDR1 and CDR2 from the germline V gene are MNHEY and SMNVEV (reference sequence). The chain is built from TRBV27 and TRBJ2-1, with D tentatively TRBD2 (5 bases). Input material: blood. This clonotype was sampled from a man older than 75 in good health. DNA of the CDR3: TGTGCCAGCAGAACTAGTAATACAATGAGGCAGTTCTTC. As protein: CASRTSNTMRQFF.